These 25 T cell receptor beta chains were all obtained from the same sample, sequenced in a study of blood T cells in healthy people across ages. For the second PCR, which ran for about 7 to 11 cycles, a sample-barcoded 5' primer and a J-beta primer mix were used. TCRdb re-called the 5' RACE reads with MiXCR, one entry per CDR3 protein. Seen here are fewer than 1.5 million distinct CDR3 sequences, approximately 42% observed once, and the top ten hold under 8%. Sequences were obtained from blood. Receptors were obtained from a woman between 18 and 29 years old in good health.

J is TRBJ1-1 and V is TRBV7-9, with D maybe TRBD1 (6 bases). Germline V CDR1 and CDR2: SEHNR, FQNEAQ (reference sequence). The CDR3 covers 14 residues. V was trimmed by 6 bases and J by 4 bases, leaving 15 bases between them. The CDR3, as DNA: TGTGCCAGCAGGGACGACAGGACTCCCACTGAAGCTTTCTTT. It yields the protein CASRDDRTPTEAFF.

This CDR3 reads CASKRGGGEKLFF. The CDR3 coding sequence is TGTGCCAGCAAGCGAGGGGGCGGTGAAAAACTGTTTTTT. This chain links TRBV7-9 with TRBJ1-4; 7 bases are a match to TRBD1. The V gene's germline CDR1 is SEHNR and CDR2 FQNEAQ (reference sequence). The CDR3 consists of 13 residues. The junction had 6 bases not matched to a gene; V was cut back by 7 bases and J by 7 bases. The full variable domain, its missing parts supplied by reference TRBV7-9 and TRBJ1-4, is DTGVSQNPRHKITKRGQNVTFRCDPISEHNRLYWYRQTLGQGPEFLTYFQNEAQLEKSRLLSDRFSAERPKGSFSTLEIQRTEQGDSAMYLCASKRGGGEKLFFGSGTQLSVL.

The rearrangement joins TRBV20-1 to TRBJ2-3; no definite D call. Trimming took off 3 bases at V and 2 bases at J, with 9 bases between the two ends. The CDR3 length is 13 residues. In germline, CDR1 is DFQATT, CDR2 SNEGSKA (reference sequence). The chain's CDR3 is CSASVHITDTQYF. In nucleotides, the CDR3 is TGCAGTGCTAGCGTACATATCACAGATACGCAGTATTTT.

This chain uses TRBV6-6 with TRBJ2-7, with D tentatively TRBD1 or TRBD2 (7 bases each). V gave up 8 bases and J gave up 10 bases, with 21 bases separating them. Germline V CDR1 and CDR2: MNHNY, SVGAGI (reference sequence). The CDR3 covers 13 residues. CDR3 DNA sequence: TGTGCCAGCCTCAGGGGGGGACAAGAGATCCAGTACTTC. It codes for CASLRGGQEIQYF.

This clonotype was detected a few times. V gene TRBV6-6 combines with J gene TRBJ1-2; weak D call: TRBD1 (5 bases). The length of the CDR3 is 13 residues. V was trimmed by 0 bases and J by 8 bases, leaving 10 bases between them. The germline V gene has CDR1 MNHNY and CDR2 SVGAGI (reference sequence). CDR3 sequence (DNA): TGTGCCAGCAGTTACTCGGCAGGGCAAGGCTACACCTTC. Protein product: CASSYSAGQGYTF.

This clonotype was counted a few times. The chain combines TRBV24-1 with TRBJ1-2; D is undetermined. The germline V and J ends were trimmed by 4 bases and 4 bases, with 18 bases remaining between them. The CDR3 totals 16 residues. Germline CDR1 reads KGHDR; CDR2 reads SFDVKD. CDR3 residues: CATSEPPPSTGYGYTF. The CDR3 nucleotides read TGTGCCACCAGTGAGCCACCCCCTTCCACTGGCTATGGCTACACCTTC.

The CDR3 here is CASSQEGFATEAFF. CDR3 DNA sequence: TGCGCCAGCAGCCAAGAGGGGTTCGCGACTGAAGCTTTCTTT. The V gene is TRBV4-1, the J gene TRBJ1-1; no definite D call. The V end was cut by 0 bases, the J end by 5 bases, with 10 bases between. Germline V gene data show CDR1 as MGHRA and CDR2 as YSYEKL. This CDR3 has 14 residues.

In regard to this clonotype: A much larger clone is a single base away; this may be a read error. The chain uses TRBV29-1 and TRBJ2-3; D is perhaps TRBD1 or TRBD2 (5 bases each). The CDR3 totals 14 residues. The V end lost 4 bases, the J end lost 3 bases, and 14 bases lay between the germline ends. Germline V gene sequence: CDR1 SQVTM, CDR2 ANQGSEA. The CDR3 sequence is CSVGSGTQTDTQYF. CDR3 nucleotides: TGCAGCGTTGGGTCCGGGACCCAGACAGATACGCAGTATTTT.

A few counts support this clonotype. The gene calls are TRBV11-2 and TRBJ2-2; 8 bases match TRBD2. V trimming: 5 bases; J trimming: 4 bases; junction bases outside the gene matches: 6. Germline V gene sequence: CDR1 SGHAT, CDR2 FQNNGV. CDR3 size: 15 residues. The CDR3, as DNA: TGTGCCAGCAGCGTCTCTACTAGCGGCACCGGGGAGCTGTTTTTT. This encodes CASSVSTSGTGELFF.

This clonotype has more than one count but fewer than ten. The chain couples TRBV9 to TRBJ2-7; no clear D. V shed 4 bases and J shed 6 bases, with 14 bases lying between them. CDR1 and CDR2 from the germline V gene are SGDLS and YYNGEE. The CDR3 covers 13 residues. For the CDR3, the DNA is TGTGCCAGCAGCCCAGCGTTAGAACCCGAGCAGTACTTC. Translation gives CASSPALEPEQYF.

This chain joins TRBV6-2 or TRBV6-3 and TRBJ1-1; D might be TRBD1 (6 bases). V was trimmed by 5 bases and J by 2 bases, leaving 15 bases between them. The length of the CDR3 is 15 residues. Germline values: CDR1 MNHEY, CDR2 SVGEGT. For the CDR3, the DNA is TGTGCCAGCAGTAATGGGAGGACAGCAAACACTGAAGCTTTCTTT. The encoded protein is CASSNGRTANTEAFF.

This clonotype was seen a few times. The V call is TRBV12-3 or TRBV12-4, the J call TRBJ2-1; TRBD2 matches 10 bases. The end of the DNA is better explained by TRBJ2-7, so the J call may be wrong. The CDR3 has 15 residues. CDR3 nucleotides: TGTGCCAGCAGTTTACTAGCGGGGGACTACAATGAGCAGTACTTC. This encodes CASSLLAGDYNEQYF.

This clonotype turned up a few times. This CDR3 is CSRPKGYGYTF. The CDR3 DNA is TGCAGTAGACCGAAGGGCTATGGCTACACCTTC. The chain uses TRBV20-1 and TRBJ1-2; unclear D gene. The length of the CDR3 is 11 residues. Germline assignment: CDR1 DFQATT and CDR2 SNEGSKA (reference sequence). Trimming stripped 8 bases from V and 4 bases from J, with 11 bases between.

The chain recombines TRBV5-1 with TRBJ2-1, with TRBD2 as a possible D gene (6 bases). Trimming took off 0 bases at V and 5 bases at J, with 9 bases between the two ends. CDR1 SGHRS and CDR2 YFSETQ come from the germline V gene. The CDR3 totals 14 residues. The CDR3 protein is CASSLAGRNNEQFF. CDR3 DNA sequence: TGCGCCAGCAGCTTGGCCGGGAGAAACAATGAGCAGTTCTTC.

The genes are TRBV2 and TRBJ2-1; D is perhaps TRBD2 (5 bases). The germline V and J ends were trimmed by 2 bases and 15 bases, with 11 bases remaining between them. CDR3 length: 11 residues. Germline V gene sequence: CDR1 SNHLY, CDR2 FYNNEI. CDR3 sequence: CASSEQKAGFF. CDR3 in DNA: TGTGCCAGCAGTGAACAAAAGGCGGGGTTCTTC.

This clonotype has only one observation. The chain is built from TRBV6-1 and TRBJ1-4; 8 bases are shared with TRBD1. V shed 5 bases and J 3 bases; nucleotides not matched to a gene: 5. The CDR3 runs 15 residues. CDR1 and CDR2 from the germline V gene are MNHNS and SASEGT. The CDR3 coding sequence is TGTGCCAGCAGTCGGGACAGGCCTCCTAATGAAAAACTGTTTTTT. It codes for CASSRDRPPNEKLFF.

This clonotype was counted a few times. The chain links TRBV5-5 to TRBJ2-5, with D unresolved. Trimming cost V 5 bases and J 11 bases, with 19 bases left between them. Germline CDR1 is SGHKS and CDR2 is YYEKEE (reference sequence). The CDR3 has 13 amino acids. The CDR3 DNA follows: TGTGCCAGCAGTCGAGGACCAGACAATGAGCAGTACTTC. Encoded protein: CASSRGPDNEQYF. Combining the CDR3 with reference TRBV5-5 and TRBJ2-5 gives the whole variable domain DAGVTQSPTHLIKTRGQQVTLRCSPISGHKSVSWYQQVLGQGPQFIFQYYEKEERGRGNFPDRFSARQFPNYSSELNVNALLLGDSALYLCASSRGPDNEQYFGPGTRLLVL.

The rearrangement joins TRBV20-1 to TRBJ2-7; D gene uncertain. The germline gives CDR1 DFQATT, CDR2 SNEGSKA (reference sequence). CDR3 length: 13 residues. The CDR3 nucleotides read TGCAGCGCAAACCCGGTGGGGTCCTACGAGCAGTACTTC. This sequence encodes CSANPVGSYEQYF.

The J gene is TRBJ1-5, the V gene TRBV28, with D possibly matching TRBD1 (5 bases). CDR1 is MDHEN and CDR2 is SYDVKM in the germline V gene. Trimming removed 2 bases at V and 1 base at J, with 9 bases between. The CDR3 has 15 amino acids. CDR3 loop: CASSLRGVSNQPQHF. Written as DNA, the CDR3 is TGTGCCAGCAGTTTACGGGGCGTCAGCAATCAGCCCCAGCATTTT. Based on the CDR3 plus reference TRBV28 and TRBJ1-5, the full variable domain is DVKVTQSSRYLVKRTGEKVFLECVQDMDHENMFWYRQDPGLGLRLIYFSYDVKMKEKGDIPEGYSVSREKKERFSLILESASTNQTSMYLCASSLRGVSNQPQHFGDGTRLSIL.

This clonotype was detected a few times. The genes are TRBV25-1 and TRBJ1-2; 11 bases match TRBD1. J lost 8 bases, V lost 5 bases, and 13 bases had no gene match. This CDR3 is built from 16 residues. CDR1 is MGHDK, CDR2 SYGVNS, per germline. The CDR3 DNA is TGTGCCAGCAGTTCCTTGATAGGACAGGGGGCGGACGGCTACACCTTC. The encoded protein is CASSSLIGQGADGYTF.

The chain couples TRBV10-3 to TRBJ2-7; 7 bases fit TRBD1. Unmatched junction bases numbered 5, after V lost 4 bases and J lost 2 bases. Germline V lookup: CDR1 ENHRY, CDR2 SYGVKD. The CDR3 runs to 14 residues. CDR3 residues: CAISVGQGAYEQYF. CDR3 DNA sequence: TGTGCCATCAGTGTGGGCCAGGGGGCCTACGAGCAGTACTTC.

This chain connects TRBV2 to TRBJ1-2; D is unclear. This CDR3 is 13 amino acids long. Trimming stripped 3 bases from V and 8 bases from J, with 13 bases between. Germline lookup yields CDR1 SNHLY and CDR2 FYNNEI. CDR3 residues: CASSERQASGYTF. The CDR3 region has the DNA TGTGCCAGCAGTGAGAGGCAGGCATCGGGCTACACCTTC.

This chain connects TRBV20-1 to TRBJ1-5; D might be TRBD1 (5 bases). The V end lost 1 base, the J end lost 1 base, and 8 bases lay between the germline ends. The CDR3 has 14 amino acids. From germline, CDR1 is DFQATT and CDR2 SNEGSKA (reference sequence). In DNA, the CDR3 is TGCAGTGCTAGAGTCGGACAAAGCAATCAGCCCCAGCATTTT. It yields the protein CSARVGQSNQPQHF.

The chain recombines TRBV5-1 with TRBJ2-5; 16 nucleotides line up with TRBD2. The trim removed 1 base at V and 4 bases at J, leaving 10 bases unmatched. The CDR3 has 19 amino acids. Germline lookup yields CDR1 SGHRS and CDR2 YFSETQ. The CDR3 DNA follows: TGCGCCAGCAGCTTGACCGGGACTAGCGGGAGGGCCGGGAGAGAGACCCAGTACTTC. Protein: CASSLTGTSGRAGRETQYF.

The chain employs TRBV10-3 and TRBJ2-2, with 8 nucleotides matching TRBD2. In germline, CDR1 is ENHRY, CDR2 SYGVKD. This CDR3 has 18 amino acids. J lost 0 bases, V lost 2 bases, and 8 bases had no gene match. The DNA for the CDR3 is TGTGCCATCAGTGAGCGGGGTAGCGGGGCCTCGAACACCGGGGAGCTGTTTTTT. Translated, it gives CAISERGSGASNTGELFF.